These T cell receptor beta chains were read from a single sample in a study of blood T cells in healthy people across ages. MiXCR was run by TCRdb on the 5' RACE reads, yielding one entry per CDR3 protein. This table holds roughly 1,300,000 distinct CDR3 sequences, approximately 60% found once. The sample taken for sequencing was blood. These TCRs come from a young man in good health. Both conserved end residues are part of each CDR3. The order of the fields is V gene, clone size, J gene, CDR3 protein. Not all rows give a size; the values are once, few, many and, for expanded clones, a class.

V: TRBV5-5; size: -; J: TRBJ2-1; CDR3: CASSLAQGASYNEQFF
V: TRBV20-1; size: -; J: TRBJ2-3; CDR3: CSALRIQRGRYTQYF
V: TRBV14; size: -; J: TRBJ1-1; CDR3: CASSPLTGQNTEAFF
V: TRBV29-1; size: -; J: -; CDR3: CSVEQAGGVETQYF
V: TRBV27; size: -; J: TRBJ2-1; CDR3: CASSRRDGYNEQFF
V: TRBV27; size: -; J: TRBJ2-1; CDR3: CASSLFGASGGYYLSYNEQFF
V: TRBV3-1; size: few; J: TRBJ2-7; CDR3: CASSQESAGTYEQYF
V: TRBV6-5; size: -; J: -; CDR3: CASSYGGGGPYEQYF
V: TRBV10-3; size: -; J: TRBJ2-3; CDR3: CAISEGLTETDTQYF
V: TRBV11-2; size: -; J: TRBJ1-6; CDR3: CASRPIQGLLRSPLHF
V: TRBV29-1; size: -; J: TRBJ2-1; CDR3: CSVDLSFEQFF
V: TRBV27; size: few; J: TRBJ1-2; CDR3: CASSLSTPGPQYGYTF
V: TRBV5-1; size: -; J: TRBJ2-1; CDR3: CASVRTASAYNEQFF
V: TRBV10-3; size: few; J: TRBJ2-7; CDR3: CAISESGAAAYEQYF
V: TRBV7-9; size: -; J: TRBJ1-2; CDR3: CASSLIPGGAHGYTF
V: TRBV4-3; size: few; J: TRBJ1-1; CDR3: CASSYGDWENTEAFF
V: TRBV7-9; size: -; J: TRBJ1-2; CDR3: CASSRDNVYGYTF
V: TRBV12-3/TRBV12-4; size: -; J: TRBJ2-1; CDR3: CASSFTGPRGEQFF
V: TRBV5-1; size: -; J: TRBJ2-6; CDR3: CASEGPTASGANVLTF
V: TRBV7-9; size: -; J: TRBJ2-1; CDR3: CASSQPTSGQSYNEQFF
V: TRBV27; size: few; J: TRBJ1-2; CDR3: CASSPGHWYGYTF
V: TRBV27; size: once; J: TRBJ2-7; CDR3: CASSDRWGRDEQYF
V: TRBV11-1; size: -; J: -; CDR3: CASSASSDRAYEQYF
V: TRBV6-2/TRBV6-3; size: -; J: TRBJ2-5; CDR3: CASANGNEQYF
V: TRBV7-8; size: few; J: TRBJ2-1; CDR3: CASSLGRGRLGEQFF
V: TRBV10-1; size: -; J: TRBJ2-7; CDR3: CASSEAGGHYEQYF
V: TRBV6-5; size: -; J: TRBJ2-1; CDR3: CASSYFSGAYNEQFF
V: TRBV7-9; size: -; J: TRBJ1-4; CDR3: CASSSRRSNEKLFF
V: TRBV10-1; size: once; J: TRBJ1-1; CDR3: CASSTTDRVAEAFF
V: TRBV10-2; size: once; J: TRBJ2-1; CDR3: CASSGTRRIDEQFF
V: TRBV11-3; size: -; J: TRBJ2-5; CDR3: CASSALAFGTQYF
V: TRBV7-9; size: few; J: TRBJ1-2; CDR3: CASSPWDSHPTNYGYTF
V: TRBV4-3; size: few; J: TRBJ1-3; CDR3: CASSMGETGNTIYF
V: TRBV7-9; size: once; J: TRBJ1-1; CDR3: CASEASPTGVNTEAFF
V: TRBV19; size: once; J: TRBJ2-3; CDR3: CASRLGGPYTDTQYF
V: TRBV4-3; size: -; J: TRBJ1-4; CDR3: CASRRTGGEKLFF